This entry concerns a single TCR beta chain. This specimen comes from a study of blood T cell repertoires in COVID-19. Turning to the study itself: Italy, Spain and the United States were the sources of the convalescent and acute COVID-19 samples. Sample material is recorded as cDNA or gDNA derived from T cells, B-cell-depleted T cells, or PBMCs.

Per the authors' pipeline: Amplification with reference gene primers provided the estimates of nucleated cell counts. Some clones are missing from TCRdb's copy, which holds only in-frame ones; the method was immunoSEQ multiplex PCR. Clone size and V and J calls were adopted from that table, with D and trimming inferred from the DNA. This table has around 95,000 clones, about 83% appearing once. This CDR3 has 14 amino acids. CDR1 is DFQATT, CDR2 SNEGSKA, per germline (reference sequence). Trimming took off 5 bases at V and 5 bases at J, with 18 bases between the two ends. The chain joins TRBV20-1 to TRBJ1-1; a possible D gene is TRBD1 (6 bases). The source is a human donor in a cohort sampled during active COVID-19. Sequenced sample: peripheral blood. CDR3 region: CSARAKGVFTEAFF. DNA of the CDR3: TGCAGTGCTCGTGCCAAGGGGGTTTTTACTGAAGCTTTCTTT.